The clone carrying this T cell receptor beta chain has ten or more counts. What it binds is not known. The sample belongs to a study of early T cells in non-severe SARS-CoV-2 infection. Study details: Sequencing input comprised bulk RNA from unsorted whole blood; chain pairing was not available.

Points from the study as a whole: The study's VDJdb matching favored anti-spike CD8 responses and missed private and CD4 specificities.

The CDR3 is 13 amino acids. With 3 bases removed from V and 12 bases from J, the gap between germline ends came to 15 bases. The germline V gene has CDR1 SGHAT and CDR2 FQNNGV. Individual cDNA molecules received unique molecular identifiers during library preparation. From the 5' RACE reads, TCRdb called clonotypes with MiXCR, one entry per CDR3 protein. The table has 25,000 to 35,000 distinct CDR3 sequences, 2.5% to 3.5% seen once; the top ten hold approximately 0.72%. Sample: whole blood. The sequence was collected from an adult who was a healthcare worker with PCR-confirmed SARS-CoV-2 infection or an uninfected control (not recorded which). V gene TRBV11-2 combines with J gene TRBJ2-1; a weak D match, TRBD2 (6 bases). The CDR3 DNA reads TGTGCCAGCAGCTTCCCGGGACTCCTCGTGCAGTTCTTC. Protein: CASSFPGLLVQFF.